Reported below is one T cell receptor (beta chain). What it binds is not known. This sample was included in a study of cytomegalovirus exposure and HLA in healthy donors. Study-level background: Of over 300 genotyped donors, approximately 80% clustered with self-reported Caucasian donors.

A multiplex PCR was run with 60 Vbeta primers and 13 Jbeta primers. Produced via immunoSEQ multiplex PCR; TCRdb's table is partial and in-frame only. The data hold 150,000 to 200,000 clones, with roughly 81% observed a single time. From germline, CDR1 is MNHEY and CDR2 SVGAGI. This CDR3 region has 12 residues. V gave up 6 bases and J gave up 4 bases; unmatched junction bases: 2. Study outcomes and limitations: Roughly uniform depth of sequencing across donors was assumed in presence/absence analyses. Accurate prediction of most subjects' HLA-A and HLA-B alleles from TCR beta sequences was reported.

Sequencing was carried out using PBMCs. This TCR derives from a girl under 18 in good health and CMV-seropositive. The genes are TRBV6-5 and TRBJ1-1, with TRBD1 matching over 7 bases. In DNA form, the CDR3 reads TGTGCCAGCAGGGCAGGGGGCACTGAAGCTTTCTTT. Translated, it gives CASRAGGTEAFF.